The source of this T cell receptor beta chain is a study of T-cell reconstitution after alpha-beta-depleted transplantation in children. Unique molecular identifiers were used to barcode this TCRbeta library. Via MiXCR, TCRdb re-called the PCR reads, giving one row per CDR3 protein. The data show 700,000 to 850,000 distinct CDR3 sequences, 16% seen once. The CDR3 runs to 14 residues. CDR1 is KGHSH and CDR2 is LQKENI in the germline V gene. V was shortened by 3 bases and J by 2 bases, with 10 bases between the two germline ends. Study conclusions and caveats: There were reportedly several hundred expanded graft clones from which alpha-beta T cells came about two months after transplant.

This clonotype appeared a few times. Its antigen is unknown. Sequenced material: PBMCs, mostly from graft donor cells, taken 360 days after TCRalphabeta/CD19-depleted stem cell transplant. The rearrangement links TRBV18 to TRBJ2-5, with D possibly TRBD2 on 6 matching bases. The receptor was derived from a male patient aged 10 to 17 who had a stem cell transplant for acute lymphoblastic leukemia, so the T cells may come from the graft donor. CDR3 loop: CASSPWTTQETQYF. CDR3 bases: TGTGCCAGCTCACCCTGGACTACGCAAGAGACCCAGTACTTC.